The 31 T cell receptor beta chains reported below all come from one sample, sequenced in a study of OX40 agonist ivuxolimab in advanced cancers. The method was immunoSEQ multiplex PCR; TCRdb's version includes in-frame clones alone and lacks a portion of them. Here the sample spans more than 95,000 clones, around 94% being singletons. The sequenced sample was CD4+ or CD8+ T cells sorted from blood, obtained in a trial of the OX40 agonist ivuxolimab. These receptors were obtained from an adult with an advanced solid tumor such as melanoma, head and neck, liver or kidney cancer.

The chain employs TRBV28 and TRBJ1-4, with D possibly matching TRBD1 (6 bases). Trimming removed 5 bases from V and 8 bases from J, with 18 bases in between. CDR1 and CDR2 (germline): MDHEN, SYDVKM. The CDR3 is 15 residues long. CDR3 loop: CASSGRTAGNEKLFF. In DNA, the CDR3 is TGTGCCAGCAGTGGAAGGACAGCCGGAAACGAAAAACTGTTTTTT.

V gene TRBV11-3 combines with J gene TRBJ1-1, with no clear D. The CDR3 has 14 residues. The germline CDR1 and CDR2 sequences are SGHNT and YENEEA. The V and J ends lost 5 bases and 5 bases respectively, with 15 bases between them. CDR3 residues: CASSQGIPGTEAFF. The DNA of the CDR3 is TGTGCCAGCAGCCAAGGGATTCCGGGAACTGAAGCTTTCTTT.

The chain links TRBV4-3 to TRBJ2-3; 7 bases line up with TRBD1. Germline V lookup: CDR1 LGHNA, CDR2 YSLEER. The CDR3 is 15 amino acids. V shed 1 base, J shed 4 bases, and the junction held 5 bases outside the gene matches. CDR3 region: CASSQATGTADTQYF. The CDR3 DNA reads as TGCGCCAGCAGCCAAGCAACGGGGACAGCAGATACGCAGTATTTT.

V gene TRBV4-1 combines with J gene TRBJ2-3; 7 bases fit TRBD2. The CDR3 extends over 15 amino acids. Germline CDR1 and CDR2: MGHRA and YSYEKL. V lost 3 bases to trimming and J lost 2 bases; unmatched junction nucleotides: 5. For the CDR3, the DNA is TGCGCCAGCAGCCACCCGGGACTAAACACAGATACGCAGTATTTT. It codes for CASSHPGLNTDTQYF.

This sequence joins TRBV27 and TRBJ2-7, with 7 bases fitting TRBD1. The J segment lost 2 bases and the V segment lost 5 bases, leaving 9 bases of the junction unmatched. CDR1 MNHEY and CDR2 SMNVEV come from the germline V gene (reference sequence). The CDR3 totals 15 residues. The CDR3 protein is CASSGTVKGAYEQYF. CDR3 DNA sequence: TGTGCCAGCAGTGGGACAGTGAAGGGGGCCTACGAGCAGTACTTC.

V is TRBV5-4 and J is TRBJ2-5; either TRBD1 or TRBD2 may fit D (5 bases each). In germline, CDR1 is SGHNT, CDR2 YYREEE (reference sequence). V dropped 0 bases and J dropped 12 bases, with 12 bases sitting between them. The CDR3 loop spans 12 amino acids. DNA for the CDR3: TGTGCCAGCAGCTTGGCTACGGGACCTGAGTACTTC. Translation gives CASSLATGPEYF.

This clone was found once. The rearrangement links TRBV7-2 to TRBJ1-5, with D unclear. The CDR3 runs to 15 residues. Trimming cost V 1 base and J 2 bases, with 9 bases left between them. In germline, CDR1 is SGHTA, CDR2 FQGNSA. The CDR3 DNA sequence: TGTGCCAGCAGCTTAGAGAGGCTTGGCAATCAGCCCCAGCATTTT. Its translation: CASSLERLGNQPQHF.

This rearrangement joins TRBV19 to TRBJ2-1; possibly TRBD1 or TRBD2 for D (6 bases each). With 7 bases removed from V and 4 bases from J, the gap between germline ends came to 14 bases. The CDR3 runs to 14 residues. Germline lookup yields CDR1 LNHDA and CDR2 SQIVND (reference sequence). CDR3 loop: CASKWGAGYNEQFF. For the CDR3, the DNA is TGTGCCAGTAAATGGGGGGCAGGGTACAATGAGCAGTTCTTC. Together with reference TRBV19 and TRBJ2-1, the CDR3 gives the full variable domain: DGGITQSPKYLFRKEGQNVTLSCEQNLNHDAMYWYRQDPGQGLRLIYYSQIVNDFQKGDIAEGYSVSREKKESFPLTVTSAQKNPTAFYLCASKWGAGYNEQFFGPGTRLTVL.

A single count supports this clone. The chain is built from TRBV15 and TRBJ2-3, with TRBD1 matching over 10 bases. J gave up 3 bases and V 3 bases, and 6 bases lay outside the gene matches. This CDR3 has 16 residues. Germline CDR1 and CDR2: LNHNV and YYDKDF (reference sequence). The CDR3 loop reads CATSRPRTGGTDTQYF. CDR3 DNA sequence: TGTGCCACCAGCAGGCCTCGGACAGGGGGGACAGATACGCAGTATTTT.

This chain links TRBV4-1 with TRBJ2-3; D possibly matches TRBD1 or TRBD2 (6 bases each). The CDR3 consists of 16 residues. V lost 1 base and J lost 1, with 12 bases in between. CDR1 is MGHRA, CDR2 YSYEKL, per germline. The CDR3 protein is CASSQVEGVGTDTQYF. The CDR3, as DNA: TGCGCCAGCAGCCAAGTGGAGGGGGTTGGCACAGATACGCAGTATTTT.

In this sample, this clone turned up once. The rearrangement uses TRBV5-1 and TRBJ1-4, with D perhaps TRBD1 (6 bases). The CDR3 has 15 amino acids. Germline CDR1 is SGHRS and CDR2 is YFSETQ. Trimming shortened V by 0 bases and J by 5 bases, and 11 bases separated the two germline ends. The CDR3 sequence: CASSLDVGGNEKLFF. The CDR3 DNA reads TGCGCCAGCAGCTTGGATGTAGGGGGAAATGAAAAACTGTTTTTT.

This clone occurred once. The CDR3 region is CASSLGQANYGYTF. The CDR3 DNA reads TGCGCCAGCAGCTTGGGACAGGCTAACTATGGCTACACCTTC. The rearrangement joins TRBV5-1 to TRBJ1-2, with D perhaps matching TRBD1 (6 bases). The length of the CDR3 is 14 residues. The V and J ends lost 0 bases and 0 bases respectively, with 6 bases between them. The germline CDR1 and CDR2 sequences are SGHRS and YFSETQ.

For this clone: Additional DNA sequences in this sample encode the identical CDR3. The chain carries TRBV18 and TRBJ2-7; D tentatively reads TRBD1 or TRBD2 (5 bases each). The length of the CDR3 is 14 residues. The germline V and J ends were trimmed by 6 bases and 1 base, with 13 bases remaining between them. Germline assignment: CDR1 KGHSH and CDR2 LQKENI. The CDR3 DNA is TGTGCCAGCTCTCCTGGGACGGTTTCCTACGAGCAGTACTTC. It translates to CASSPGTVSYEQYF.

The chain recombines TRBV19 with TRBJ2-7; 11 bases fit TRBD1. The CDR3 has 16 amino acids. The germline gives CDR1 LNHDA, CDR2 SQIVND (reference sequence). V trimming: 4 bases; J trimming: 2 bases; junction bases outside the gene matches: 7. CDR3 DNA: TGTGCCAGTAGTACGGGACCGGGACAGGGGGCCTACGAGCAGTACTTC. Translation gives CASSTGPGQGAYEQYF.

The chain couples TRBV5-1 to TRBJ1-1; 9 bases map to TRBD1. After removal of 3 bases from V and 1 base from J, the junction contained 1 base not matched to a gene. Germline CDR1 and CDR2: SGHRS and YFSETQ. CDR3 length equals 14 residues. CDR3 nucleotide sequence: TGCGCCAGCAGCTACAGGGGGCGGAACACTGAAGCTTTCTTT. Amino acids: CASSYRGRNTEAFF.

This chain uses TRBV5-5 with TRBJ2-1; D remains ambiguous. Trimming left V 4 bases short and J 6 bases short, with 8 bases between. The CDR3 consists of 12 residues. CDR1 SGHKS and CDR2 YYEKEE come from the germline V gene (reference sequence). CDR3 amino acids: CASSLSVNEQFF. The CDR3, as DNA: TGTGCCAGCAGCCTCTCGGTCAATGAGCAGTTCTTC.

The chain employs TRBV4-1 and TRBJ1-1, with D unclear. The CDR3 contains 13 residues. The V gene lost 0 bases and the J gene lost 5 bases, with 7 bases spanning the gap. The germline V gene encodes CDR1 MGHRA and CDR2 YSYEKL. CDR3 region: CASSQDWRTEAFF. CDR3 bases: TGCGCCAGCAGCCAAGATTGGAGGACTGAAGCTTTCTTT.

The V and J genes are TRBV18 and TRBJ1-5, with D hard to call. CDR1 is KGHSH and CDR2 is LQKENI in the germline V gene. V shed 3 bases and J shed 9 bases, with 15 bases lying between them. This CDR3 comprises 14 residues. CDR3 sequence: CASSPREAGMPQHF. The DNA of the CDR3 is TGTGCCAGCTCACCGCGGGAAGCCGGCATGCCCCAGCATTTT.

The chain employs TRBV7-2 and TRBJ1-2; D remains ambiguous. V dropped 2 bases and J dropped 2 bases, with 15 bases sitting between them. The CDR3 loop spans 16 amino acids. The germline gives CDR1 SGHTA, CDR2 FQGNSA. This CDR3 is CASSLTAWAGNYGYTF. CDR3 DNA: TGTGCCAGCAGCTTAACGGCTTGGGCAGGAAACTATGGCTACACCTTC.

This clone turned up a few times. V usage is TRBV18 and J usage is TRBJ2-7; 7 positions match TRBD1. The germline V gene has CDR1 KGHSH and CDR2 LQKENI. This CDR3 is 14 amino acids long. V shed 2 bases and J 5 bases; nucleotides not matched to a gene: 6. CDR3 nucleotides: TGTGCCAGCTCACCAAGGGACAGTGTCAACGAGCAGTACTTC. This sequence encodes CASSPRDSVNEQYF. The entire variable domain, with the rest obtained from reference TRBV18 and TRBJ2-7, is as follows: NAGVMQNPRHLVRRRGQEARLRCSPMKGHSHVYWYRQLPEEGLKFMVYLQKENIIDESGMPKERFSAEFPKEGPSILRIQQVVRGDSAAYFCASSPRDSVNEQYFGPGTRLTVT.

This rearrangement joins TRBV7-9 to TRBJ2-1; 7 nucleotides match TRBD2. Unmatched junction bases numbered 17, after V lost 8 bases and J lost 4 bases. This CDR3 has 17 residues. Germline CDR1 reads SEHNR; CDR2 reads FQNEAQ (reference sequence). CDR3 coding DNA: TGTGCCAGCGGATCTACGGGAGGCAGGGAAGATTACAATGAGCAGTTCTTC. Protein: CASGSTGGREDYNEQFF.

With regard to this clone: The sample holds other DNA sequences that translate to the same CDR3. V is TRBV10-3 and J is TRBJ1-4, with D possibly being TRBD1 (6 bases). V was shortened by 10 bases and J by 0 bases, with 15 bases between the two germline ends. The CDR3 extends over 15 amino acids. CDR1 and CDR2 from the germline V gene are ENHRY and SYGVKD. CDR3 loop: CASAPGQATNEKLFF. Written as DNA, the CDR3 is TGTGCCAGCGCGCCGGGACAAGCAACTAATGAAAAACTGTTTTTT.

This clone was seen just once. This chain's CDR3 is CASSDSIGIGTDTQYF. The CDR3 coding sequence is TGTGCCAGCAGTGACTCGATAGGCATAGGCACAGATACGCAGTATTTT. The chain links TRBV6-4 to TRBJ2-3; no definite D call. V was shortened by 0 bases and J by 1 base, with 11 bases between the two germline ends. Germline CDR1 reads MRHNA; CDR2 reads SNTAGT. This CDR3 has 16 amino acids.

DNA of the CDR3: TGTGCCAGCAGCACCCGGACAGGGACCTCTGGAAACACCATATATTTT. This sequence encodes CASSTRTGTSGNTIYF. This chain links TRBV7-8 with TRBJ1-3; 8 nucleotides line up with TRBD1. Unmatched junction bases numbered 6, after V lost 5 bases and J lost 0 bases. CDR3 length equals 16 residues. Germline values: CDR1 SGHVS, CDR2 FQNEAQ.

This chain uses TRBV7-9 with TRBJ2-5, with 9 nucleotides matching TRBD2. CDR3 length equals 16 residues. Germline CDR1 reads SEHNR; CDR2 reads FQNEAQ (reference sequence). The V gene end was trimmed by 5 bases and the J gene end by 2 bases; junction bases not matched to a gene: 9. CDR3 nucleotide sequence: TGTGCCAGCAGCGCGGGAGGGGGTAGCGGTCAAGAGACCCAGTACTTC. Encoded protein: CASSAGGGSGQETQYF.

This sequence joins TRBV5-4 and TRBJ2-1, with TRBD1 as a possible D gene (6 bases). The CDR3 has 16 residues. The V and J ends lost 2 bases and 8 bases respectively, with 20 bases between them. The germline gives CDR1 SGHNT, CDR2 YYREEE (reference sequence). The CDR3 DNA sequence: TGTGCCAGCAGCTTCCCTTTCCAGGGGAGTAACGATGAGCAGTTCTTC. Translation gives CASSFPFQGSNDEQFF.

This rearrangement joins TRBV7-2 to TRBJ1-1; TRBD1 matches at 8 bases. Trimming at V came to 3 bases and at J to 1 base, leaving 1 base not matched to a gene. The CDR3 runs to 14 residues. Germline loops: CDR1 SGHTA, CDR2 FQGNSA. CDR3 in DNA: TGTGCCAGCAGCTTTACAGGGGGGAACACTGAAGCTTTCTTT. Translated, it gives CASSFTGGNTEAFF.

The table lists this clone with a count of one. This chain joins TRBV4-2 and TRBJ1-4, with D tentatively TRBD1 (6 bases). Germline CDR1 LGHNA, CDR2 YNFKEQ. Trimming removed 5 bases from V and 8 bases from J, with 21 bases in between. This CDR3 is 16 amino acids long. The CDR3 protein is CASSFSGPGHQEKLFF. The CDR3 DNA reads as TGTGCCAGCAGCTTTTCAGGGCCGGGACATCAGGAAAAACTGTTTTTT.

This chain joins TRBV7-2 and TRBJ2-7; D remains unclear. The CDR3 length is 14 residues. CDR1 is SGHTA, CDR2 FQGNSA, per germline. Between the trimmed V and J ends, which lost 5 bases and 2 bases, there was a span of 13 bases. The chain's CDR3 is CASSPSYATYEQYF. The CDR3 nucleotides read TGTGCCAGCAGCCCGTCGTACGCTACCTACGAGCAGTACTTC. The full variable domain, its missing parts supplied by reference TRBV7-2 and TRBJ2-7, is GAGVSQSPSNKVTEKGKDVELRCDPISGHTALYWYRQSLGQGLEFLIYFQGNSAPDKSGLPSDRFSAERTGGSVSTLTIQRTQQEDSAVYLCASSPSYATYEQYFGPGTRLTVT.

The rearrangement links TRBV7-2 to TRBJ1-1, with TRBD1 identical over 7 bases. V dropped 1 base and J dropped 1; count of bases not matched to a gene: 6. The CDR3 is 16 residues long. CDR1 SGHTA and CDR2 FQGNSA come from the germline V gene. CDR3 nucleotides: TGTGCCAGCAGCTTAGATCTCCACAGGGGGAACACTGAAGCTTTCTTT. It encodes CASSLDLHRGNTEAFF.

The rearrangement joins TRBV2 to TRBJ2-2, with 8 bases lining up with TRBD1. Germline CDR1 is SNHLY and CDR2 is FYNNEI. CDR3 length: 16 amino acids. Trimming removed 2 bases from V and 1 base from J; junction bases left unmatched: 3. The CDR3, as DNA: TGTGCCAGCAGTGAACAGGGGGCCTTGAACACCGGGGAGCTGTTTTTT. Protein: CASSEQGALNTGELFF.